This TCR beta chain comes out of a study of T cell responses to AZD1222 COVID-19 vaccine. Profiling relied on immunoSEQ multiplex PCR, and the TCRdb table lists in-frame clones only, not all of them. The profile shows tens of thousands of clones, about nine tenths of them singletons. Germline lookup yields CDR1 LGHDT and CDR2 YNNKEL (reference sequence). CDR3 length equals 15 residues. Trimming removed 1 base at V and 8 bases at J, with 14 bases between. This specimen consisted of peripheral blood, obtained on day 0 of AZD1222 vaccination. The clonotype comes from an adult in good health. This chain uses TRBV3-1 (or the pseudogene TRBV3-2) with TRBJ1-4; D unresolved. The CDR3 sequence is CASSQGPSLGEKLFF. Here the CDR3 DNA reads TGTGCCAGCAGCCAAGGGCCCTCCCTCGGGGAAAAACTGTTTTTT.